This T cell receptor (beta chain) emerged from a study of identical twins. In every case, the donor was a healthy Caucasian. TCRdb ran MiXCR on the 5' RACE reads and lists one entry per CDR3 protein. This table has around 340,000 distinct CDR3 sequences, about 12% appearing once. This clonotype was counted a few times. Its antigen is undetermined. This CDR3 is built from 13 residues. V was clipped by 3 bases and J by 9 bases, with 12 bases between them. CDR1 is SEHNR and CDR2 is FQNEAQ in the germline V gene (reference sequence). Whole-study findings and limits: Conclusions leaned on cross-sectional statistical analysis and did not track the same donors over time.

This sample was shared with a second study, whose subject was yellow fever vaccine responses in identical twins. That report adds: In identical twins, vaccine T cell responses appeared partly shared and partly individual.

This TCR was sampled from a woman aged 18-29 years in good health. The chain links TRBV7-9 to TRBJ2-1; D is undetermined. Sequenced sample: CD8+ T cells sorted from blood. This chain's CDR3 is CASSFPGEVEQFF. The CDR3, as DNA: TGTGCCAGCAGCTTCCCCGGTGAGGTTGAGCAGTTCTTC.